Listed below are T cell receptor beta chains from one sample, sequenced in a study of blood T cell repertoires in COVID-19. Assay: immunoSEQ multiplex PCR; the TCRdb copy retains only in-frame clones and omits some. The sample lists 300,000 to 400,000 clones, 89% occurring once. Sequencing was done on a sample of PBMCs or T cells enriched from blood (not recorded which). Receptors originate from a man aged 55 to 70 who had recovered from COVID-19. CDR3s include the opening cysteine and the closing phenylalanine or tryptophan. A D gene is named only where the DNA matches it firmly. A clone size is listed for some rows: how often the clone was seen (once, few, many), or a class if it is expanded.

v_gene: TRBV4-2
len: 13
abundance: -
d_gene: -
j_gene: TRBJ1-1
CDR3aa: CASSRPTEPEAFF
CDR3nt: TGTGCCAGCAGCCGCCCGACTGAGCCTGAAGCTTTCTTT

v_gene: TRBV24-1
len: 13
abundance: -
d_gene: -
j_gene: TRBJ2-5
CDR3aa: CATSGLAGETQYF
CDR3nt: TGTGCCACCAGCGGGTTAGCTGGCGAGACCCAGTACTTC

v_gene: TRBV15
len: 15
abundance: once
d_gene: -
j_gene: TRBJ2-2
CDR3aa: CASTGELPTTGELFF
CDR3nt: TGTGCCTCGACGGGGGAATTACCCACCACCGGGGAGCTGTTTTTT

v_gene: TRBV7-2
len: 14
abundance: -
d_gene: -
j_gene: TRBJ2-2
CDR3aa: CASSPSTNTGELFF
CDR3nt: TGTGCCAGCAGCCCTAGTACGAACACCGGGGAGCTGTTTTTT

v_gene: TRBV24-1
len: 17
abundance: once
d_gene: TRBD2
j_gene: TRBJ2-2
CDR3aa: CATSDKLAGGNTGELFF
CDR3nt: TGTGCCACCAGTGATAAACTAGCGGGAGGAAACACCGGGGAGCTGTTTTTT

v_gene: TRBV27
len: 17
abundance: -
d_gene: -
j_gene: TRBJ1-6
CDR3aa: CASSLRGQAFYDSPLHF
CDR3nt: TGTGCCAGCAGTTTAAGAGGGCAGGCCTTTTATGATTCACCCCTCCACTTT

v_gene: TRBV5-1
len: 16
abundance: -
d_gene: -
j_gene: TRBJ1-2
CDR3aa: CASSVDLPGTYYGYTF
CDR3nt: TGCGCCAGCAGCGTTGACTTGCCAGGGACTTACTATGGCTACACCTTC

v_gene: TRBV28
len: 15
abundance: -
d_gene: -
j_gene: TRBJ2-3
CDR3aa: CASSFYPAEGDTQYF
CDR3nt: TGTGCCAGCAGTTTTTATCCGGCCGAGGGAGATACGCAGTATTTT

v_gene: TRBV28
len: 16
abundance: -
d_gene: TRBD1
j_gene: TRBJ2-7
CDR3aa: CASSSPTGGVSYEQYF
CDR3nt: TGTGCCAGCAGTTCCCCAACAGGGGGAGTCTCCTACGAGCAGTACTTC

v_gene: TRBV18
len: 16
abundance: -
d_gene: -
j_gene: TRBJ1-3
CDR3aa: CASSYPPPGVGNTIYF
CDR3nt: TGTGCCAGCTCGTACCCCCCCCCAGGGGTGGGAAACACCATATATTTT

v_gene: TRBV29-1
len: 14
abundance: -
d_gene: TRBD1
j_gene: TRBJ1-1
CDR3aa: CSVWLGQVNTEAFF
CDR3nt: TGCAGCGTTTGGTTAGGACAGGTGAACACTGAAGCTTTCTTT

v_gene: TRBV28
len: 15
abundance: -
d_gene: TRBD1
j_gene: TRBJ1-1
CDR3aa: CASSPRTGGETEAFF
CDR3nt: TGTGCCAGCAGTCCCAGGACAGGGGGTGAAACTGAAGCTTTCTTT

v_gene: TRBV7-2
len: 15
abundance: -
d_gene: TRBD2
j_gene: TRBJ2-1
CDR3aa: CASSLLAGGPSEQFF
CDR3nt: TGTGCCAGCAGCTTATTAGCGGGAGGGCCGAGTGAGCAGTTCTTC

v_gene: TRBV5-1
len: 15
abundance: -
d_gene: TRBD2
j_gene: TRBJ2-1
CDR3aa: CASSNLAGGYNEQFF
CDR3nt: TGCGCCAGCAGCAACTTAGCGGGAGGGTACAATGAGCAGTTCTTC

v_gene: TRBV5-6
len: 15
abundance: -
d_gene: -
j_gene: TRBJ1-3
CDR3aa: CASSLATGFGNTIYF
CDR3nt: TGTGCCAGCAGCTTAGCTACAGGGTTTGGAAACACCATATATTTT

v_gene: TRBV14
len: 14
abundance: -
d_gene: -
j_gene: TRBJ1-5
CDR3aa: CASSQGPGNQPQHF
CDR3nt: TGTGCCAGCAGCCAAGGTCCAGGCAATCAGCCCCAGCATTTT

v_gene: TRBV24-1
len: 15
abundance: -
d_gene: -
j_gene: TRBJ2-2
CDR3aa: CATSDSRLPTGELFF
CDR3nt: TGTGCCACCAGTGATTCGAGACTGCCCACCGGGGAGCTGTTTTTT

v_gene: TRBV4-1
len: 14
abundance: -
d_gene: -
j_gene: TRBJ1-1
CDR3aa: CASSQDVSNTEAFF
CDR3nt: TGCGCCAGCAGCCAAGATGTATCGAACACTGAAGCTTTCTTT

v_gene: TRBV7-2
len: 15
abundance: -
d_gene: -
j_gene: TRBJ2-3
CDR3aa: CASSLDRVGADTQYF
CDR3nt: TGTGCCAGCAGCTTAGACAGGGTAGGGGCAGATACGCAGTATTTT

v_gene: TRBV7-9
len: 14
abundance: -
d_gene: TRBD1
j_gene: TRBJ2-7
CDR3aa: CASSGTGGPYEQYF
CDR3nt: TGTGCCAGCAGCGGAACAGGGGGCCCCTACGAGCAGTACTTC

v_gene: TRBV5-1
len: 13
abundance: -
d_gene: TRBD1
j_gene: TRBJ2-1
CDR3aa: CASSLEGQTEQFF
CDR3nt: TGCGCCAGCAGCTTGGAGGGACAGACTGAGCAGTTCTTC

v_gene: TRBV28
len: 14
abundance: -
d_gene: TRBD1
j_gene: TRBJ1-2
CDR3aa: CASSGQGDGYGYTF
CDR3nt: TGTGCCAGCAGCGGACAGGGGGATGGGTATGGCTACACCTTC

v_gene: TRBV28
len: 16
abundance: once
d_gene: TRBD1
j_gene: TRBJ1-4
CDR3aa: CASSFQYRGRQEKLFF
CDR3nt: TGTGCCAGCAGTTTTCAATACAGGGGGAGGCAGGAAAAACTGTTTTTT

v_gene: TRBV5-1
len: 15
abundance: -
d_gene: -
j_gene: TRBJ1-1
CDR3aa: CASSSFRGASTEAFF
CDR3nt: TGCGCCAGCAGCTCGTTCAGGGGAGCGAGTACTGAAGCTTTCTTT

v_gene: TRBV5-1
len: 15
abundance: -
d_gene: TRBD2
j_gene: TRBJ2-1
CDR3aa: CASSLVSGAYNEQFF
CDR3nt: TGCGCCAGCAGCTTGGTTAGCGGGGCCTACAATGAGCAGTTCTTC

v_gene: TRBV6-2/TRBV6-3
len: 16
abundance: once
d_gene: -
j_gene: TRBJ2-1
CDR3aa: CASSYPSKAARDEQFF
CDR3nt: TGTGCCAGCAGTTACCCTTCAAAGGCGGCGAGAGATGAGCAGTTCTTC

v_gene: TRBV27
len: 16
abundance: -
d_gene: -
j_gene: TRBJ1-4
CDR3aa: CASSGLGTSTNEKLFF
CDR3nt: TGTGCCAGCAGCGGCCTCGGGACATCAACTAATGAAAAACTGTTTTTT

v_gene: TRBV7-2
len: 16
abundance: -
d_gene: TRBD2
j_gene: TRBJ2-2
CDR3aa: CASSPAGLAGTGELFF
CDR3nt: TGTGCCAGCAGCCCCGCGGGACTAGCGGGAACCGGGGAGCTGTTTTTT

v_gene: TRBV9
len: 17
abundance: -
d_gene: TRBD1
j_gene: TRBJ2-3
CDR3aa: CASSETGTGARGDTQYF
CDR3nt: TGTGCCAGCAGCGAGACCGGGACAGGGGCCCGGGGAGATACGCAGTATTTT

v_gene: TRBV2
len: 14
abundance: -
d_gene: -
j_gene: TRBJ1-1
CDR3aa: CASRFQGMNTEAFF
CDR3nt: TGTGCCAGCAGGTTTCAGGGGATGAACACTGAAGCTTTCTTT

v_gene: TRBV7-2
len: 15
abundance: -
d_gene: TRBD1
j_gene: TRBJ1-2
CDR3aa: CASSLMATGSYGYTF
CDR3nt: TGTGCCAGCAGCTTGATGGCGACAGGGTCCTATGGCTACACCTTC

v_gene: TRBV6-1
len: 14
abundance: once
d_gene: -
j_gene: TRBJ1-5
CDR3aa: CASSEWAGYQPQHF
CDR3nt: TGTGCCAGCAGTGAATGGGCAGGGTATCAGCCCCAGCATTTT

v_gene: TRBV5-1
len: 16
abundance: -
d_gene: -
j_gene: TRBJ2-3
CDR3aa: CASSLGGLVGADTQYF
CDR3nt: TGCGCCAGCAGCTTGGGGGGACTGGTTGGTGCAGATACGCAGTATTTT

v_gene: TRBV19
len: 13
abundance: -
d_gene: -
j_gene: TRBJ2-1
CDR3aa: CASSTKTQVGQFF
CDR3nt: TGTGCCAGTAGCACGAAAACACAGGTAGGGCAGTTCTTC

v_gene: TRBV27
len: 19
abundance: -
d_gene: TRBD2
j_gene: TRBJ2-1
CDR3aa: CASSLSWGQAGVSNNEQFF
CDR3nt: TGTGCCAGCAGTTTATCGTGGGGACAAGCGGGAGTTAGTAACAATGAGCAGTTCTTC

v_gene: TRBV5-4
len: 15
abundance: -
d_gene: TRBD1
j_gene: TRBJ1-4
CDR3aa: CASSLRQGANEKLFF
CDR3nt: TGTGCCAGCAGCCTACGACAGGGGGCGAATGAAAAACTGTTTTTT

v_gene: TRBV28
len: 16
abundance: -
d_gene: TRBD1
j_gene: TRBJ1-3
CDR3aa: CASKRTGAYSGNTIYF
CDR3nt: TGTGCCAGCAAAAGGACAGGGGCCTATAGTGGAAACACCATATATTTT

v_gene: TRBV2
len: 14
abundance: -
d_gene: TRBD1
j_gene: TRBJ1-6
CDR3aa: CASSLTGGNSPLHF
CDR3nt: TGTGCCAGCAGCTTGACAGGGGGGAATTCACCCCTCCACTTT

v_gene: TRBV6-2/TRBV6-3
len: 15
abundance: -
d_gene: TRBD1
j_gene: TRBJ1-1
CDR3aa: CASSYGQGVPTEAFF
CDR3nt: TGTGCCAGCAGTTACGGGCAGGGGGTGCCAACTGAAGCTTTCTTT

v_gene: TRBV5-5
len: 15
abundance: -
d_gene: TRBD1
j_gene: TRBJ1-1
CDR3aa: CASSLWTGENTEAFF
CDR3nt: TGTGCCAGCAGCCTGTGGACAGGCGAGAACACTGAAGCTTTCTTT

v_gene: TRBV28
len: 14
abundance: -
d_gene: -
j_gene: TRBJ2-1
CDR3aa: CASSLRGSYNEQFF
CDR3nt: TGTGCCAGCAGTTTGCGGGGCTCCTACAATGAGCAGTTCTTC

v_gene: TRBV28
len: 15
abundance: few
d_gene: -
j_gene: TRBJ2-4
CDR3aa: CASLQAILAKNIQYF
CDR3nt: TGTGCCAGCCTACAGGCGATTTTAGCCAAAAACATTCAGTACTTC

v_gene: TRBV5-1
len: 15
abundance: -
d_gene: -
j_gene: TRBJ2-2
CDR3aa: CASSLWSTNTGELFF
CDR3nt: TGCGCCAGCAGCTTGTGGTCAACTAACACCGGGGAGCTGTTTTTT

v_gene: TRBV30
len: 14
abundance: -
d_gene: -
j_gene: TRBJ2-2
CDR3aa: CACRSGLNTGELFF
CDR3nt: TGTGCCTGCAGATCGGGACTGAACACCGGGGAGCTGTTTTTT

v_gene: TRBV24-1
len: 14
abundance: -
d_gene: TRBD2
j_gene: TRBJ2-3
CDR3aa: CATAEAGVGDTQYF
CDR3nt: TGTGCCACCGCCGAAGCGGGGGTTGGGGATACGCAGTATTTT